The 7 T cell receptor beta chains below were found in one sample sequenced in a study of T cell responses to AZD1222 COVID-19 vaccine. This table comes from immunoSEQ multiplex PCR, and its TCRdb copy is limited to in-frame clones, with some not included. In the table there are around 96,000 clones, 85% to 90% of which are singletons. The sample was peripheral blood, taken 28 days after the second AZD1222 dose. Source of these receptors: an adult who received the AZD1222 COVID-19 vaccine.

J is TRBJ2-2 and V is TRBV19, with 11 nucleotides matching TRBD1. The CDR3 spans 14 residues. CDR1 LNHDA and CDR2 SQIVND come from the germline V gene (reference sequence). The J segment lost 7 bases and the V segment lost 7 bases, leaving 5 bases of the junction unmatched. CDR3 coding DNA: TGTGCCAGTACGGACAGGGGGCAGATCGGGGAGCTGTTTTTT. Protein product: CASTDRGQIGELFF.

This CDR3 is CASGGTGGSYEQYF. As DNA, the CDR3 is TGTGCCAGCGGGGGGACAGGGGGCTCCTACGAGCAGTACTTC. V and J are TRBV6-5 and TRBJ2-7; 11 positions match TRBD1. Germline assignment: CDR1 MNHEY and CDR2 SVGAGI. The CDR3 is made up of 14 amino acids. V dropped 8 bases and J dropped 0; count of bases not matched to a gene: 3.

J is TRBJ1-2 and V is TRBV3-1 (or the pseudogene TRBV3-2); D may be TRBD1 (5 bases). The CDR3 consists of 14 residues. V lost 5 bases, J lost 4 bases, and 14 bases lay in between. The germline V gene encodes CDR1 LGHDT and CDR2 YNNKEL (reference sequence). The CDR3 sequence: CASSSQTELYGYTF. The CDR3 DNA follows: TGTGCCAGCAGCAGCCAGACAGAACTCTATGGCTACACCTTC.

The rearrangement links TRBV27 to TRBJ2-7, with 9 positions matching TRBD1. Germline V gene data show CDR1 as MNHEY and CDR2 as SMNVEV (reference sequence). Germline trimming cut 7 bases from V and 5 bases from J; bases unmatched to any gene: 12. This CDR3 spans 15 amino acids. CDR3 in amino acids: CASTKVSRDRDEQYF. The DNA of the CDR3 is TGTGCCAGCACCAAAGTCTCCAGGGACAGGGACGAGCAGTACTTC.

The CDR3 nucleotides read TGTGCCAGCAGCCAACAGGGTCACTATGGCTACACCTTC. Residues: CASSQQGHYGYTF. This chain links TRBV7-9 with TRBJ1-2, with D maybe TRBD1 (6 bases). Germline values: CDR1 SEHNR, CDR2 FQNEAQ (reference sequence). There are 13 residues in the CDR3. The V end lost 5 bases, the J end lost 3 bases, and 10 bases lay between the germline ends.

V is TRBV27 and J is TRBJ2-5, with D tentatively TRBD1 or TRBD2 (5 bases each). Between the trimmed V and J ends, which lost 9 bases and 4 bases, there was a span of 18 bases. This CDR3 comprises 14 residues. Germline V gives CDR1 MNHEY, CDR2 SMNVEV (reference sequence). CDR3 loop: CARFPGGTGETQYF. In DNA, the CDR3 is TGTGCCAGGTTTCCTGGGGGAACGGGAGAGACCCAGTACTTC.

The chain links TRBV5-1 to TRBJ1-2; maybe TRBD1 (5 bases). The CDR3 totals 15 residues. Germline lookup yields CDR1 SGHRS and CDR2 YFSETQ. Trimming removed 7 bases from V and 2 bases from J, with 18 bases in between. DNA for the CDR3: TGCGCCAGCCGTTCACACTCGACAGAGAACTATGGCTACACCTTC. This encodes CASRSHSTENYGYTF.